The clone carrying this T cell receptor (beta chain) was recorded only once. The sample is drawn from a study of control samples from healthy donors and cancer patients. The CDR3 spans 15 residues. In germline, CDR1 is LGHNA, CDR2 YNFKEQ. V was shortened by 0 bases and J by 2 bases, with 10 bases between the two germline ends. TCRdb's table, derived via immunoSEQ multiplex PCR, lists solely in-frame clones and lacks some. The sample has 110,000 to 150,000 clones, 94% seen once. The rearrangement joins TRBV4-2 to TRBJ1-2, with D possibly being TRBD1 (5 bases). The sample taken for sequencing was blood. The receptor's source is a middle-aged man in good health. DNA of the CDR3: TGTGCCAGCAGCCAAGATTATCAGGGAAACTATGGCTACACCTTC. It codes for CASSQDYQGNYGYTF.